The following is a T cell receptor (beta chain) sequence with its context. The data belong to a study of blood T cell repertoires in COVID-19. Study in general: Collection of acute and convalescent COVID-19 samples took place in the United States, Italy and Spain. From T cells, B-cell-depleted T cells, or PBMCs came the material, which was cDNA or gDNA.

Participant-given clinical history determined each cohort assignment. CDR3 length: 14 amino acids. V was clipped by 5 bases and J by 0 bases, with 9 bases between them. Germline V gene sequence: CDR1 MNHEY, CDR2 SMNVEV (reference sequence). Original processing notes: Cell counts per sample came from amplifying reference gene primers. Generated by immunoSEQ multiplex PCR, the TCRdb table keeps only in-frame clones and is missing some. The DNA gave D and trimming, while V, J and clone size come from that table. The profile shows roughly 270,000 clones, around 85% of them singletons. The sequence derives from a woman aged 45-60 years who had recovered from COVID-19. The sequenced sample was PBMCs or T cells enriched from blood (not recorded which). The chain carries TRBV27 and TRBJ2-3, with D uncertain. CDR3 nucleotides: TGTGCCAGCAGTCTTTATATGAGCACAGATACGCAGTATTTT. Its translation: CASSLYMSTDTQYF.